These T cell receptor beta chains were read from a single sample in a study of cytomegalovirus exposure and HLA in healthy donors. Sequenced by immunoSEQ multiplex PCR; TCRdb stores in-frame clones only, minus some. The sample shows 150,000 to 200,000 clones, over 60% of them seen only once. Sample: PBMCs. Receptor source: a male donor in good health and CMV-seronegative. The CDR3 runs from the conserved cysteine through the conserved F or W.

V gene: TRBV5-1; J gene: TRBJ2-3; CDR3 protein: CASSYSGGSTDTQYF
V gene: TRBV5-1; J gene: TRBJ1-5; CDR3 protein: CASQDRGLGGNQPQHF
V gene: TRBV7-9; J gene: TRBJ2-1; CDR3 protein: CASSLGLAGWDEQFF
V gene: TRBV11-2; J gene: TRBJ1-3; CDR3 protein: CASSPDRVRLPGNTIYF
V gene: TRBV2; J gene: TRBJ2-1; CDR3 protein: CASSERGGDEQFF
V gene: TRBV5-1; J gene: TRBJ2-5; CDR3 protein: CASISGRGALETQYF
V gene: TRBV28; J gene: TRBJ1-4; CDR3 protein: CASSSMRRNDRGEKLFF
V gene: TRBV7-2; J gene: TRBJ2-1; CDR3 protein: CASSPRGLGEGGWGEQFF
V gene: TRBV5-1; J gene: TRBJ2-7; CDR3 protein: CASSLDGTSSYEQYF
V gene: TRBV7-2; J gene: TRBJ1-3; CDR3 protein: CASSSPGQGASGNTIYF
V gene: TRBV9; J gene: TRBJ1-1; CDR3 protein: CASSVAPVGVAFF
V gene: TRBV4-3; J gene: TRBJ2-7; CDR3 protein: CASSQVYPGGGEQYF
V gene: TRBV9; J gene: TRBJ1-6; CDR3 protein: CASSARDRANSPLHF
V gene: TRBV5-1; J gene: TRBJ2-5; CDR3 protein: CASNWGGRETQYF
V gene: TRBV19; J gene: TRBJ1-2; CDR3 protein: CASSAWTGGVPYGYTF
V gene: TRBV4-2; J gene: TRBJ2-5; CDR3 protein: CASSQDPTSGGETQYF
V gene: TRBV18; J gene: TRBJ1-5; CDR3 protein: CASSRGGLGQPQHF
V gene: TRBV11-2; J gene: TRBJ2-1; CDR3 protein: CASSLVGWTGGIEQFF
V gene: TRBV5-5; J gene: TRBJ1-4; CDR3 protein: CASSSVATNEKLFF
V gene: TRBV2; J gene: TRBJ2-2; CDR3 protein: CASDRGIRNTGELFF